One sample yielded the 32 T cell receptor beta chains listed below, sequenced in a study of radiotherapy plus CTLA-4 blockade in lung cancer. Measured with immunoSEQ multiplex PCR; TCRdb has only the in-frame clones, and not every one. Among roughly 88,000 clones listed, under 90% were seen once. The sample here was peripheral blood, taken from a patient treated with radiotherapy plus ipilimumab. The receptor set was obtained from a human donor with non-small cell lung cancer who had stable disease on radiotherapy plus ipilimumab.

A word on this clone: Other DNA sequences in this specimen translate into the identical CDR3. The chain recombines TRBV27 with TRBJ2-2; 9 bases are a match to TRBD2. The V and J ends lost 3 bases and 5 bases, in that order; junction bases with no gene match: 1. Per germline, CDR1 MNHEY and CDR2 SMNVEV (reference sequence). There are 14 residues in the CDR3. The CDR3 region is CASSFTSGTGELFF. The CDR3 nucleotides are TGTGCCAGCAGTTTTACTAGCGGGACCGGGGAGCTGTTTTTT.

The chain employs TRBV7-2 and TRBJ2-7, with a weak D call TRBD1 (6 bases). The CDR3 sequence is 13 residues long. The V end lost 8 bases, the J end lost 5 bases, and 16 bases lay between the germline ends. From germline, CDR1 is SGHTA and CDR2 FQGNSA. CDR3 amino acids: CASGHRVLHEQYF. For the CDR3, the DNA is TGTGCCAGCGGACACAGGGTTTTGCACGAGCAGTACTTC. Looking up the rest from reference TRBV7-2 and TRBJ2-7 gives the full variable domain: GAGVSQSPSNKVTEKGKDVELRCDPISGHTALYWYRQSLGQGLEFLIYFQGNSAPDKSGLPSDRFSAERTGGSVSTLTIQRTQQEDSAVYLCASGHRVLHEQYFGPGTRLTVT.

Concerning this clone itself: One end of the junction fails to match germline, which may point to a read error. The chain joins TRBV5-6 to TRBJ2-7; D might be TRBD1 or TRBD2, each matching 5 bases. The CDR3 extends over 11 amino acids. Germline-derived CDR1 and CDR2 are SGHDT and YYEEEE. The CDR3 DNA is TGTGCCAGCAGCTTGGAGGGACCCGACCACTTC. Translated, it gives CASSLEGPDHF.

The chain combines TRBV2 with TRBJ1-1, with D possibly TRBD1 on 6 matching bases. CDR1 SNHLY and CDR2 FYNNEI come from the germline V gene. V was pared by 3 bases and J by 5 bases, with 13 bases between. CDR3 length: 14 residues. In DNA form, the CDR3 reads TGTGCCAGCAGTGATACAGGGCGAGAGACTGAAGCTTTCTTT. It is translated as CASSDTGRETEAFF.

The chain links TRBV12-5 to TRBJ1-5; D gene uncertain. The germline V gene has CDR1 LGHNT and CDR2 FRNRAP. This CDR3 contains 13 residues. V lost 1 base, J lost 9 bases, and 10 bases lay in between. CDR3 bases: TGTGCTAGTGGTTTGGATGTCCAGAGGCCCCAGCATTTT. Its protein is CASGLDVQRPQHF.

This chain uses TRBV7-2 with TRBJ1-4, with a possible D match to TRBD1 (6 bases). Between the trimmed V and J ends, which lost 5 bases and 6 bases, there was a span of 13 bases. This CDR3 comprises 14 residues. Germline V CDR1 and CDR2: SGHTA, FQGNSA. CDR3: CASSLLGGYEKLFF. CDR3 nucleotide sequence: TGTGCCAGCAGCCTCTTAGGGGGATATGAAAAACTGTTTTTT.

The V and J genes are TRBV6-6 and TRBJ1-6; D unresolved. The ends were cut back, 6 bases at V and 14 bases at J, with 14 bases in the middle. There are 12 residues in the CDR3. Germline V CDR1 and CDR2: MNHNY, SVGAGI (reference sequence). The CDR3 DNA is TGTGCCAGCAGACCCGCTAAAGGGACCCTCCACTTT. Amino acid sequence: CASRPAKGTLHF.

The V gene is TRBV9, the J gene TRBJ1-3, with D possibly being TRBD1 (5 bases). CDR3 length equals 16 residues. Deletions cut 0 bases from V and 0 bases from J, with 10 bases between. Germline V gene data show CDR1 as SGDLS and CDR2 as YYNGEE. The chain's CDR3 is CASSVAQGISGNTIYF. In nucleotides, the CDR3 is TGTGCCAGCAGCGTAGCTCAGGGAATCTCTGGAAACACCATATATTTT.

The chain is built from TRBV28 and TRBJ1-1; D uncertain. V was clipped by 6 bases and J by 7 bases, with 15 bases between them. This CDR3 is built from 13 residues. CDR1 is MDHEN and CDR2 is SYDVKM in the germline V gene. Here the CDR3 DNA reads TGTGCCAGCAGCCCAGAGCTCGGCCGTGAAGCTTTCTTT. This sequence encodes CASSPELGREAFF.

This chain links TRBV7-8 with TRBJ2-7; 10 nucleotides match TRBD1. This CDR3 has 14 amino acids. The junction had 6 bases not matched to a gene; V was cut back by 4 bases and J by 6 bases. CDR1 SGHVS and CDR2 FQNEAQ come from the germline V gene. CDR3 amino acids: CASSSRQGAFEQYF. DNA for the CDR3: TGTGCCAGCAGCTCCCGACAGGGGGCTTTCGAGCAGTACTTC.

J is TRBJ1-4 and V is TRBV18; D is undetermined. This CDR3 contains 14 residues. Germline CDR1 is KGHSH and CDR2 is LQKENI. Trimming took 4 bases from V and 8 from J, leaving 14 bases between them. The DNA of the CDR3 is TGTGCCAGCTCACTGGCCCGAACGGGGGAAAAACTGTTTTTT. Translated: CASSLARTGEKLFF. Based on the CDR3 plus reference TRBV18 and TRBJ1-4, the full variable domain is NAGVMQNPRHLVRRRGQEARLRCSPMKGHSHVYWYRQLPEEGLKFMVYLQKENIIDESGMPKERFSAEFPKEGPSILRIQQVVRGDSAAYFCASSLARTGEKLFFGSGTQLSVL.

The chain joins TRBV28 to TRBJ1-2; 9 positions agree with TRBD1. V shed 7 bases, J shed 1 base, and the junction held 7 bases outside the gene matches. CDR1 is MDHEN and CDR2 is SYDVKM in the germline V gene. The CDR3 length is 15 residues. The CDR3 DNA reads TGTGCCAGCAACACGGGACAGGGAATTAACTATGGCTACACCTTC. Protein: CASNTGQGINYGYTF.

The chain uses TRBV28 and TRBJ2-7; 9 bases agree with TRBD2. CDR1 and CDR2 from the germline V gene are MDHEN and SYDVKM. This CDR3 region has 16 residues. The V and J ends lost 8 bases and 4 bases, in that order; junction bases with no gene match: 15. The CDR3, as DNA: TGTGCCAGCCGAGATAGCGGGAGTGGGGGGTCATACGAGCAGTACTTC. It translates to CASRDSGSGGSYEQYF.

The rearrangement joins TRBV5-1 to TRBJ2-7; 10 nucleotides line up with TRBD1. In germline, CDR1 is SGHRS, CDR2 YFSETQ. V lost 4 bases, J lost 0 bases, and 4 bases stayed unmatched. This CDR3 has 15 residues. The chain's CDR3 is CASSQWDRGSYEQYF. The CDR3 nucleotides read TGCGCCAGCAGCCAATGGGACAGGGGCTCCTACGAGCAGTACTTC.

J is TRBJ2-3 and V is TRBV7-3; possibly TRBD2 for D (6 bases). Germline lookup yields CDR1 SGHTA and CDR2 FQGTGA. Trimming stripped 2 bases from V and 5 bases from J, with 11 bases between. The length of the CDR3 is 14 residues. The CDR3 DNA follows: TGTGCCAGCAGCTTAGTCGGGAGAGGAGATACGCAGTATTTT. Translated: CASSLVGRGDTQYF. The full variable domain, in which reference TRBV7-3 and TRBJ2-3 provide the parts outside the CDR3, is GAGVSQTPSNKVTEKGKYVELRCDPISGHTALYWYRQSLGQGPEFLIYFQGTGAADDSGLPNDRFFAVRPEGSVSTLKIQRTERGDSAVYLCASSLVGRGDTQYFGPGTRLTVL.

V gene TRBV28 combines with J gene TRBJ2-1, with a tentative D call TRBD2 (6 bases). Germline V gene data show CDR1 as MDHEN and CDR2 as SYDVKM. The ends were cut back, 3 bases at V and 0 bases at J, with 18 bases in the middle. The CDR3 has 18 residues. CDR3 nucleotides: TGTGCCAGCAGTTTCCCCGTCGACGGCGGGATCTCCTACAATGAGCAGTTCTTC. It codes for CASSFPVDGGISYNEQFF.

The chain couples TRBV5-4 to TRBJ1-1; D perhaps matches TRBD1 (5 bases). The germline CDR1 and CDR2 sequences are SGHNT and YYREEE (reference sequence). This CDR3 region has 17 residues. The V end was cut by 4 bases, the J end by 0 bases, with 19 bases between. This chain's CDR3 is CASSLPGQEGMNTEAFF. In nucleotides, the CDR3 is TGTGCCAGCAGCCTCCCTGGGCAGGAGGGGATGAACACTGAAGCTTTCTTT. Based on the CDR3 plus reference TRBV5-4 and TRBJ1-1, the full variable domain is ETGVTQSPTHLIKTRGQQVTLRCSSQSGHNTVSWYQQALGQGPQFIFQYYREEENGRGNFPPRFSGLQFPNYSSELNVNALELDDSALYLCASSLPGQEGMNTEAFFGQGTRLTVV.

V usage is TRBV21-1 and J usage is TRBJ2-7; the table gives TRBD2 as D, unverified against the DNA. TRBV21-1 is tagged as a pseudogene. This CDR3 contains 13 residues. In nucleotides, the CDR3 is TGTGCCAGCAGCAGGTTCACTAACTACGAGCAGTACTTC. Translated, it gives CASSRFTNYEQYF.

The chain combines TRBV28 with TRBJ2-1; D is perhaps TRBD1 or TRBD2 (5 bases each). Per germline, CDR1 MDHEN and CDR2 SYDVKM. The CDR3 has 14 amino acids. V lost 7 bases and J 2 bases, leaving 12 bases between the germline ends. CDR3 DNA: TGTGCCAGCAAGGGACCCGTTGCCTACAATGAGCAGTTCTTC. It is translated as CASKGPVAYNEQFF.

The rearrangement joins TRBV7-9 to TRBJ2-1, with D hard to call. The V end was cut by 3 bases, the J end by 6 bases, with 6 bases between. Germline values: CDR1 SEHNR, CDR2 FQNEAQ (reference sequence). This CDR3 has 12 amino acids. This CDR3 is CASSFTPNEQFF. The CDR3 region has the DNA TGTGCCAGCAGCTTTACTCCCAATGAGCAGTTCTTC. The full variable domain, with the rest looked up from reference TRBV7-9 and TRBJ2-1, is DTGVSQNPRHKITKRGQNVTFRCDPISEHNRLYWYRQTLGQGPEFLTYFQNEAQLEKSRLLSDRFSAERPKGSFSTLEIQRTEQGDSAMYLCASSFTPNEQFFGPGTRLTVL.

This chain uses TRBV6-5 with TRBJ2-3; D possibly uses TRBD1 or TRBD2 (5 bases each). The CDR3 consists of 13 residues. V lost 5 bases to trimming and J lost 7 bases, with 13 bases between them. Per germline, CDR1 MNHEY and CDR2 SVGAGI. The CDR3 spells CASSDGTPHTQYF. The CDR3 bases are TGTGCCAGCAGTGACGGGACCCCTCATACGCAGTATTTT.

The V call is TRBV19, the J call TRBJ2-5; 7 bases are a match to TRBD2. The CDR3 has 15 amino acids. In germline, CDR1 is LNHDA, CDR2 SQIVND (reference sequence). V shed 4 bases and J 5 bases; nucleotides not matched to a gene: 10. The CDR3 coding sequence is TGTGCCAGTAGTACCGCGTCGGGGGGAGAGGAGACCCAGTACTTC. It is translated as CASSTASGGEETQYF.

The chain combines TRBV11-2 with TRBJ2-1, with 7 bases that match TRBD2. The junction had 4 bases not matched to a gene; V was cut back by 2 bases and J by 3 bases. The V gene's germline CDR1 is SGHAT and CDR2 FQNNGV. The CDR3 runs 15 residues. CDR3 amino acids: CASSLIAGLYNEQFF. The CDR3 nucleotides are TGTGCCAGCAGCTTAATAGCGGGTCTCTACAATGAGCAGTTCTTC.

V is TRBV11-2 and J is TRBJ1-5; 8 nucleotides line up with TRBD1. The germline V gene encodes CDR1 SGHAT and CDR2 FQNNGV. The CDR3 runs to 15 residues. V was clipped by 5 bases and J by 5 bases; unmatched bases: 8. This CDR3 is CASSQGTGGYQPQHF. CDR3 nucleotides: TGTGCCAGCAGCCAAGGGACAGGCGGATATCAGCCCCAGCATTTT.

This clone was picked up one time. The V and J genes are TRBV2 and TRBJ2-3, with D perhaps being TRBD1 or TRBD2 (5 bases each). The V gene lost 4 bases and the J gene lost 2 bases, with 7 bases spanning the gap. The CDR3 runs to 13 residues. Germline lookup yields CDR1 SNHLY and CDR2 FYNNEI. In DNA form, the CDR3 reads TGTGCCAGCAGTGGGGACGACACAGATACGCAGTATTTT. Translating it yields CASSGDDTDTQYF. The complete variable domain, with remaining parts taken from reference TRBV2 and TRBJ2-3, reads EPEVTQTPSHQVTQMGQEVILRCVPISNHLYFYWYRQILGQKVEFLVSFYNNEISEKSEIFDDQFSVERPDGSNFTLKIRSTKLEDSAMYFCASSGDDTDTQYFGPGTRLTVL.

This chain joins TRBV7-2 and TRBJ1-5; no clear D gene. Trimming pared 3 bases from V and 3 bases from J, leaving 6 bases between. The CDR3 runs to 13 residues. Per germline, CDR1 SGHTA and CDR2 FQGNSA. CDR3 bases: TGTGCCAGCAGCTTGACCTTCAATCAGCCCCAGCATTTT. It codes for CASSLTFNQPQHF.

This rearrangement joins TRBV2 to TRBJ2-7; D is possibly TRBD1 (5 bases). The germline V gene encodes CDR1 SNHLY and CDR2 FYNNEI. Deletions cut 5 bases from V and 4 bases from J, with 6 bases between. The CDR3 is 11 residues long. CDR3 in DNA: TGTGCCAGCAGTCAGGGTTACGAGCAGTACTTC. Translated: CASSQGYEQYF. The whole variable domain, remainder taken from reference TRBV2 and TRBJ2-7, is EPEVTQTPSHQVTQMGQEVILRCVPISNHLYFYWYRQILGQKVEFLVSFYNNEISEKSEIFDDQFSVERPDGSNFTLKIRSTKLEDSAMYFCASSQGYEQYFGPGTRLTVT.

V and J are TRBV6-1 and TRBJ1-1; D is uncertain. CDR1 and CDR2 (germline): MNHNS, SASEGT. The CDR3 loop spans 13 amino acids. The V gene lost 5 bases and the J gene lost 3 bases, with 10 bases spanning the gap. CDR3 DNA: TGTGCCAGCAGTCCCGACGGGCACACTGAAGCTTTCTTT. Protein sequence: CASSPDGHTEAFF.

The chain recombines TRBV7-2 with TRBJ2-7; 8 bases are shared with TRBD1. Looked up from germline, CDR1 is SGHTA and CDR2 is FQGNSA. V trimming: 5 bases; J trimming: 2 bases; junction bases outside the gene matches: 8. The CDR3 has 15 residues. The CDR3 DNA reads as TGTGCCAGCAGCCTCGGACAGGGTGGCACCTACGAGCAGTACTTC. Amino acids: CASSLGQGGTYEQYF. Supplemented by reference TRBV7-2 and TRBJ2-7, the full variable domain reads GAGVSQSPSNKVTEKGKDVELRCDPISGHTALYWYRQSLGQGLEFLIYFQGNSAPDKSGLPSDRFSAERTGGSVSTLTIQRTQQEDSAVYLCASSLGQGGTYEQYFGPGTRLTVT.

The chain recombines TRBV14 with TRBJ2-5; D perhaps matches TRBD2 (5 bases). Trimming pared 6 bases from V and 4 bases from J, leaving 18 bases between. CDR1 SGHDN and CDR2 FVKESK come from the germline V gene. The CDR3 contains 15 residues. CDR3 region: CASSIRSERIETQYF. The CDR3 bases are TGTGCCAGCAGTATTAGATCAGAGCGGATAGAGACCCAGTACTTC.

This chain uses TRBV9 with TRBJ1-4; D unclear. Per germline, CDR1 SGDLS and CDR2 YYNGEE. Trimming took off 4 bases at V and 8 bases at J, with 18 bases between the two ends. The CDR3 length is 15 residues. CDR3 in amino acids: CASSTVGRPEEKLFF. CDR3 in DNA: TGTGCCAGCAGCACCGTGGGCAGGCCGGAGGAAAAACTGTTTTTT.

This chain uses TRBV29-1 with TRBJ2-5; 8 bases are shared with TRBD1. Germline lookup yields CDR1 SQVTM and CDR2 ANQGSEA. Trimming took 6 bases from V and 4 from J; bases not matched to a gene: 13. This CDR3 is 15 amino acids long. This CDR3 is CSVDSRHRGTETQYF. The DNA of the CDR3 is TGCAGCGTCGACTCTCGCCACAGGGGGACAGAGACCCAGTACTTC.